The clone carrying this T cell receptor beta chain was found a few times. The sample is drawn from a study of human T cells and chemical hapten exposure. Regarding time point: pre-sensitization, week 0. Treatment here: therapeutic diphenylcyclopropenone sensitization with weekly scalp DPC. Unique molecular identifiers were linked by the library to individual cDNA molecules. TCRdb ran MiXCR on the RACE reads and lists one entry per CDR3 protein. The sample lists fewer than 350,000 distinct CDR3 sequences, approximately 8% occurring once. The CDR3 is made up of 15 amino acids. Germline CDR1 is DFQATT and CDR2 is SNEGSKA (reference sequence). Losses at the gene ends were 0 bases for V and 0 bases for J; bases not matched to a gene: 3.

Sequencing was performed on whole blood, taken in connection with sensitization to the hapten diphenylcyclopropenone (DPC). The sequence came from a man younger than 35 with alopecia areata. Some clones in this sample may be carry-over from other donors' samples. The rearrangement joins TRBV20-1 to TRBJ2-3; the match to TRBD2 covers 7 bases. The CDR3 region is CSAREPAGSTDTQYF. The CDR3 region has the DNA TGCAGTGCTAGAGAGCCAGCGGGGAGCACAGATACGCAGTATTTT.